The 17 T cell receptor beta chains reported below all come from one sample, sequenced in a study of Ad26.COV2.S vaccination and SARS-CoV-2 variants. Generated by immunoSEQ multiplex PCR, the TCRdb table keeps only in-frame clones and is missing some. The table records 350,000 to 450,000 clones, 92% of them present only once. Specimen: peripheral blood, collected after recovery from COVID-19. The receptors come from a human donor who had recovered from COVID-19.

The chain recombines TRBV5-1 with TRBJ2-3, with 11 nucleotides matching TRBD2. This CDR3 comprises 17 residues. V lost 3 bases and J lost 4; bases outside the gene matches: 10. The germline V gene encodes CDR1 SGHRS and CDR2 YFSETQ. The DNA of the CDR3 is TGCGCCAGCAGCTGGGAGTCTAGCGGGGGGAGCCCAGATACGCAGTATTTT. It is translated as CASSWESSGGSPDTQYF.

The chain employs TRBV6-2 or TRBV6-3 and TRBJ2-5; 13 positions match TRBD2. This CDR3 contains 14 residues. From germline, CDR1 is MNHEY and CDR2 SVGEGT. After removal of 6 bases from V and 13 bases from J, the junction contained 11 bases not matched to a gene. The CDR3 region has the DNA TGTGCCAGCAGCGCGCCGGGACTAGCGGGATACCCGTACTTC. As protein: CASSAPGLAGYPYF.

The chain combines TRBV19 with TRBJ2-1; TRBD2 aligns across 7 bases. This CDR3 has 13 residues. J was trimmed by 4 bases and V by 4 bases; bases with no gene match: 1. Germline V lookup: CDR1 LNHDA, CDR2 SQIVND (reference sequence). The CDR3 nucleotides read TGTGCCAGTAGTAGGACTAGTTACAATGAGCAGTTCTTC. Amino acids: CASSRTSYNEQFF.

In its sample, this clone was seen a few times. CDR3 in DNA: TGTGCCAGCAGCGTAGATGGAGGGAGCGGAGGAAACACCATATATTTT. This codes for CASSVDGGSGGNTIYF. This chain links TRBV9 with TRBJ1-3; no firm D call. V shed 0 bases and J shed 4 bases, with 14 bases lying between them. The germline gives CDR1 SGDLS, CDR2 YYNGEE. The length of the CDR3 is 16 residues.

This clone is a singleton in its sample. V is TRBV5-1 and J is TRBJ2-5; TRBD2 matches 10 bases. This CDR3 contains 16 residues. V dropped 2 bases and J dropped 9; count of bases not matched to a gene: 13. Germline values: CDR1 SGHRS, CDR2 YFSETQ. The CDR3 spells CASSFEPAGGRVSQYF. CDR3 DNA: TGCGCCAGCAGCTTCGAACCAGCGGGGGGGCGCGTTTCCCAGTACTTC.

This chain links TRBV10-3 with TRBJ1-6; D is unclear. The CDR3 covers 13 residues. V lost 6 bases, J lost 11 bases, and 14 bases lay in between. Germline V lookup: CDR1 ENHRY, CDR2 SYGVKD. This chain's CDR3 is CAIREDPDAPLHF. DNA of the CDR3: TGTGCCATCAGGGAAGACCCCGACGCACCCCTCCACTTT.

The J gene is TRBJ2-7, the V gene TRBV3-1 (or the pseudogene TRBV3-2); perhaps TRBD1 as D (5 bases). CDR1 is LGHDT, CDR2 YNNKEL, per germline (reference sequence). The CDR3 loop spans 15 amino acids. V lost 4 bases and J lost 7, with 20 bases in between. CDR3 DNA: TGTGCCAGCAGCCTAGGGGCAGGTATAAGAACGGAGCAGTACTTC. It is translated as CASSLGAGIRTEQYF.

The rearrangement uses TRBV7-8 and TRBJ1-1; D is ambiguous. Germline V gene lookup returns CDR1 SGHVS and CDR2 FQNEAQ. The V gene lost 7 bases and the J gene lost 1 base, with 16 bases spanning the gap. This CDR3 has 15 residues. The CDR3 region has the DNA TGTGCCAGCATTTCAGGCCGGCGGAAGAACACTGAAGCTTTCTTT. Protein product: CASISGRRKNTEAFF.

This clone has a single count. This sequence joins TRBV2 and TRBJ1-1; no clear D gene. Germline CDR1 SNHLY, CDR2 FYNNEI. This CDR3 has 13 residues. V lost 4 bases and J 2 bases, leaving 8 bases between the germline ends. DNA for the CDR3: TGTGCCAGCAGTGTGAACACCAACACTGAAGCTTTCTTT. Encoded protein: CASSVNTNTEAFF.

The J gene is TRBJ1-2, the V gene TRBV7-9, with a tentative D call TRBD1 (6 bases). The V end lost 5 bases, the J end lost 0 bases, and 16 bases lay between the germline ends. This CDR3 is 16 amino acids long. The V gene's germline CDR1 is SEHNR and CDR2 FQNEAQ (reference sequence). The CDR3 coding sequence is TGTGCCAGCAGCACTCTTGACAGGCAAACTAACTATGGCTACACCTTC. The encoded protein is CASSTLDRQTNYGYTF. The full variable domain, in which reference TRBV7-9 and TRBJ1-2 provide the parts outside the CDR3, is DTGVSQNPRHKITKRGQNVTFRCDPISEHNRLYWYRQTLGQGPEFLTYFQNEAQLEKSRLLSDRFSAERPKGSFSTLEIQRTEQGDSAMYLCASSTLDRQTNYGYTFGSGTRLTVV.

This clone was observed a few times. V gene TRBV7-9 combines with J gene TRBJ2-7; D not certain. CDR1 is SEHNR, CDR2 FQNEAQ, per germline (reference sequence). Between the trimmed V and J ends, which lost 1 base and 2 bases, there was a span of 3 bases. The CDR3 is 12 amino acids. This CDR3 reads CASSLDAYEQYF. Written as DNA, the CDR3 is TGTGCCAGCAGCTTAGACGCCTACGAGCAGTACTTC.

This clone came up once. The J gene is TRBJ2-3, the V gene TRBV7-9, with 8 bases aligning to TRBD1. In germline, CDR1 is SEHNR, CDR2 FQNEAQ (reference sequence). This CDR3 comprises 15 residues. J gave up 1 base and V 5 bases, and 5 bases lay outside the gene matches. The DNA of the CDR3 is TGTGCCAGCAGCGGATGGACAGGGCGCACAGATACGCAGTATTTT. This sequence encodes CASSGWTGRTDTQYF. Full variable domain (outside the CDR3, taken from reference TRBV7-9 and TRBJ2-3): DTGVSQNPRHKITKRGQNVTFRCDPISEHNRLYWYRQTLGQGPEFLTYFQNEAQLEKSRLLSDRFSAERPKGSFSTLEIQRTEQGDSAMYLCASSGWTGRTDTQYFGPGTRLTVL.

This chain connects TRBV14 to TRBJ2-7, with D hard to call. The length of the CDR3 is 13 residues. Trimming stripped 0 bases from V and 8 bases from J, with 11 bases between. Germline CDR1 SGHDN, CDR2 FVKESK. The CDR3 reads CASSQDTRFQQYF. The DNA of the CDR3 is TGTGCCAGCAGCCAAGATACGCGTTTTCAGCAGTACTTC.

The genes are TRBV7-9 and TRBJ2-3, with D maybe TRBD2 (6 bases). CDR1 SEHNR and CDR2 FQNEAQ come from the germline V gene (reference sequence). Trimming took 5 bases from V and 6 from J, leaving 21 bases between them. This CDR3 region has 16 residues. CDR3 residues: CASSPRGGGSEDTQYF. The CDR3 bases are TGTGCCAGCAGCCCCCGGGGTGGAGGGTCGGAGGATACGCAGTATTTT.

The chain carries TRBV18 and TRBJ2-1, with 7 bases matching TRBD1. Per germline, CDR1 KGHSH and CDR2 LQKENI. With 1 base clipped from V and 0 bases from J, the junction kept 6 bases outside the gene matches. This CDR3 region has 17 residues. Here the CDR3 reads CASSPRDSVSSYNEQFF. In nucleotides, the CDR3 is TGTGCCAGCTCACCACGGGACAGTGTCAGCTCCTACAATGAGCAGTTCTTC.

The CDR3 loop is CASSHRGETQYF. The CDR3, as DNA: TGTGCCAGCAGCCACAGGGGAGAGACCCAGTACTTC. The chain links TRBV11-1 to TRBJ2-5; 7 nucleotides agree with TRBD1. The V gene end was trimmed by 5 bases and the J gene end by 4 bases; junction bases not matched to a gene: 1. The CDR3 is made up of 12 amino acids. Germline V CDR1 and CDR2: SGHAT, FQDESV (reference sequence).

The genes are TRBV5-1 and TRBJ1-2, with TRBD1 identical over 7 bases. The trim removed 0 bases at V and 4 bases at J, leaving 6 bases unmatched. Germline V gives CDR1 SGHRS, CDR2 YFSETQ. CDR3 length: 15 amino acids. The CDR3 protein is CASSLGGQVSYGYTF. Here the CDR3 DNA reads TGCGCCAGCAGCTTGGGCGGACAGGTTAGCTATGGCTACACCTTC.